A single TCR beta chain is shown here with its context. As yet, its antigen is unknown. The table came from immunoSEQ multiplex PCR; TCRdb's copy has only in-frame clones and leaves some out. Of 1.4 million to 1.5 million clones listed, roughly 96% are singletons. The sample comes from a study of shared clonotypes between healthy human individuals. Looking at the study overall: Every donor yielded three CD4 naive, three CD4 memory, two CD8 naive and one CD8 memory plate.

Researchers partitioned CD4+ cells into CD45RA+ naive and CD45RA-negative memory subsets. Study observations and caveats: Sequencing depth was predicted to influence how clonotypes are shared among donors.

The sample consisted of naive CD4+ T cells sorted from blood. Subset defined: CD45RA+ positively selected. The TCR was taken from a man aged 30 to 45 in good health.

In DNA, the CDR3 is TGCGCCAGCAGTGAGTCGCCCTCAGATACGCAGTATTTT. Translation: CASSESPSDTQYF. The chain has TRBV10-1 and TRBJ2-3; no clear D gene. The V gene's germline CDR1 is WNHNN and CDR2 SYGVQD (reference sequence). CDR3 size: 13 residues. V dropped 0 bases and J dropped 4 bases, with 5 bases sitting between them.